The sequence of this TCR beta chain was determined in a study of T-cell memory formation after mild COVID-19. Study-level findings and limits: Clones that got smaller from day 15 to 85 had even CD4/CD8, while clones growing later tipped toward CD4+.

Each CDR3 protein gets one entry after TCRdb re-called the 5' RACE reads with MiXCR. This sample has 350,000 to 500,000 distinct CDR3 sequences, with 23% found just once. J lost 2 bases, V lost 5 bases, and 7 bases had no gene match. This CDR3 contains 17 residues. Germline loops: CDR1 SGHTA, CDR2 FQGNSA. This clonotype has just a few counts. The antigen is undetermined. Sequencing used PBMCs or a T cell subset sorted from them (not recorded which). The TCR sequence derives from an adult woman who had mild COVID-19 (a few samples of this study predate the infection). Cell type and time point are not known. The chain combines TRBV7-2 with TRBJ2-6; 9 nucleotides match TRBD1. The DNA for the CDR3 is TGTGCCAGCAGCCGAGGACAGGGGAGGGCTGGGGCCAACGTCCTGACTTTC. Protein: CASSRGQGRAGANVLTF.